The 28 T cell receptor beta chains below all came from one sample that was sequenced in a study of early stage breast cancer tumors (dated 2017 in TCRdb). The receptor library was made with the immunoSEQ multiplex PCR assay. Drawn from immuneACCESS, this table holds only the in-frame rearrangements with V and J called that TCRdb kept. Clones are partly lost; checked studies trace under half to an unresolved V gene and leave the rest unexplained. The sample table lists around 40,000 clones, over 70% of them with a count of one. The top ten clonotypes cover roughly 7% of the sample. Specimen: blood. The source of these receptors is a person in their sixties or seventies with breast cancer.

The rearrangement joins TRBV5-5 to TRBJ2-7; D may be TRBD2 (6 bases). CDR1 and CDR2 (germline): SGHKS, YYEKEE (reference sequence). The CDR3 totals 15 residues. V was shortened by 0 bases and J by 4 bases, with 14 bases between the two germline ends. In DNA form, the CDR3 reads TGTGCCAGCAGCTTGGGCAACATCGGAGGGTACGAGCAGTACTTC. Translated, it gives CASSLGNIGGYEQYF.

This clone is a singleton in its sample. This chain joins TRBV4-1 and TRBJ1-4, with a tentative D call TRBD1 (6 bases). The V and J ends lost 3 bases and 2 bases respectively, with 13 bases between them. The CDR3 consists of 16 residues. Germline CDR1 reads MGHRA; CDR2 reads YSYEKL. CDR3 in amino acids: CASSHPGGGTNEKLFF. The CDR3 coding sequence is TGCGCCAGCAGCCACCCTGGCGGGGGCACTAATGAAAAACTGTTTTTT.

This clone was recorded once. The rearrangement joins TRBV5-5 to TRBJ1-5, with TRBD1 as a possible D gene (5 bases). The CDR3 has 16 amino acids. V was pared by 0 bases and J by 0 bases, with 10 bases between. Germline V CDR1 and CDR2: SGHKS, YYEKEE (reference sequence). The DNA of the CDR3 is TGTGCCAGCAGCTTGGGACAGTACTATAGCAATCAGCCCCAGCATTTT. Protein product: CASSLGQYYSNQPQHF.

This chain connects TRBV7-9 to TRBJ1-3, with D possibly TRBD1 on 5 matching bases. Trimming took off 3 bases at V and 0 bases at J, with 6 bases between the two ends. Germline assignment: CDR1 SEHNR and CDR2 FQNEAQ (reference sequence). This CDR3 has 14 residues. This CDR3 is CASSFTGSGNTIYF. The CDR3 region has the DNA TGTGCCAGCAGCTTTACAGGCTCTGGAAACACCATATATTTT.

The chain couples TRBV5-1 to TRBJ1-2; D not resolved. Germline values: CDR1 SGHRS, CDR2 YFSETQ. The CDR3 loop spans 15 amino acids. The germline V and J ends were trimmed by 4 bases and 6 bases, with 19 bases remaining between them. CDR3 sequence (DNA): TGCGCCAGCAGCCCAGGTACTCCCCTGTCGGATGGCTACACCTTC. This sequence encodes CASSPGTPLSDGYTF.

The V and J genes are TRBV6-6 and TRBJ1-4, with unresolved D. The CDR3 sequence is 14 residues long. CDR1 and CDR2 (germline): MNHNY, SVGAGI (reference sequence). Trimming shortened V by 1 base and J by 8 bases, and 11 bases separated the two germline ends. The CDR3 region is CASSYYTWEEKLFF. The CDR3 DNA reads as TGTGCCAGCAGTTACTATACATGGGAGGAAAAACTGTTTTTT.

The chain combines TRBV6-5 with TRBJ1-1; the D gene is possibly TRBD1 (5 bases). Germline V CDR1 and CDR2: MNHEY, SVGAGI. The V gene lost 6 bases and the J gene lost 2 bases, with 16 bases spanning the gap. This CDR3 is built from 15 residues. The CDR3 protein is CASRKQLGDNTEAFF. DNA of the CDR3: TGTGCCAGCAGGAAACAGTTGGGGGATAACACTGAAGCTTTCTTT.

The rearrangement uses TRBV2 and TRBJ2-2; no definite D call. CDR1 and CDR2 from the germline V gene are SNHLY and FYNNEI. V shed 1 base and J shed 6 bases, with 12 bases lying between them. This CDR3 is built from 15 residues. CDR3 loop: CASSEESLGSGELFF. CDR3 DNA sequence: TGTGCCAGCAGTGAAGAGAGTTTGGGTTCCGGGGAGCTGTTTTTT.

This chain links TRBV28 with TRBJ1-2, with a tentative D call TRBD1 (6 bases). Germline CDR1 is MDHEN and CDR2 is SYDVKM. Trimming took off 1 base at V and 8 bases at J, with 14 bases between the two ends. The CDR3 runs 14 residues. CDR3 DNA sequence: TGTGCCAGCAGTTTATATCAGGGGAGATCGGGCTACACCTTC. Translation: CASSLYQGRSGYTF.

J is TRBJ1-4 and V is TRBV15; 11 bases are a match to TRBD1. The germline V gene has CDR1 LNHNV and CDR2 YYDKDF (reference sequence). J was trimmed by 6 bases and V by 0 bases; bases with no gene match: 6. CDR3 length equals 17 residues. This chain's CDR3 is CATSREGPGQGDEKLFF. DNA for the CDR3: TGTGCCACCAGCAGAGAGGGGCCGGGACAGGGGGATGAAAAACTGTTTTTT.

This chain joins TRBV11-3 and TRBJ2-7; TRBD1 is a possible D gene (5 bases). CDR3 length: 13 residues. The germline V and J ends were trimmed by 0 bases and 2 bases, with 5 bases remaining between them. Germline V gene lookup returns CDR1 SGHNT and CDR2 YENEEA. The CDR3 is CASSLETAYEQYF. The CDR3 nucleotides are TGTGCCAGCAGCTTAGAGACAGCCTACGAGCAGTACTTC.

This clone was counted a few times. The chain couples TRBV2 to TRBJ2-5; no clear D. V was cut by 4 bases and J by 4 bases, with 1 base left in between. The CDR3 contains 10 residues. Germline V CDR1 and CDR2: SNHLY, FYNNEI. CDR3 nucleotides: TGTGCCAGCAGTGGAGAGACCCAGTACTTC. This codes for CASSGETQYF.

The chain has TRBV20-1 and TRBJ2-7, with D maybe TRBD1 (6 bases). V lost 3 bases, J lost 6 bases, and 9 bases lay in between. The CDR3 loop spans 11 amino acids. Germline CDR1 and CDR2: DFQATT and SNEGSKA (reference sequence). CDR3 amino acids: CSASARGEQYF. The DNA of the CDR3 is TGCAGTGCTAGCGCCAGGGGCGAGCAGTACTTC.

In this sample, this clone turned up a few times. The chain uses TRBV19 and TRBJ2-1; D might be TRBD2 (6 bases). Per germline, CDR1 LNHDA and CDR2 SQIVND (reference sequence). Trimming cost V 6 bases and J 7 bases, with 10 bases left between them. This CDR3 is built from 12 residues. DNA for the CDR3: TGTGCCAGTAGCAAACGGGGGAATGAGCAGTTCTTC. Residues: CASSKRGNEQFF.

The rearrangement uses TRBV28 and TRBJ2-2, with TRBD2 matching 8 bases. The CDR3 runs to 16 residues. Germline trimming cut 5 bases from V and 7 bases from J; bases unmatched to any gene: 12. CDR1 is MDHEN and CDR2 is SYDVKM in the germline V gene. The CDR3, as DNA: TGTGCCAGCAGTACCCCCAGCGGGAGTCCCATCGGGGAGCTGTTTTTT. It translates to CASSTPSGSPIGELFF.

This chain uses TRBV29-1 with TRBJ1-1; 8 positions match TRBD1. The germline gives CDR1 SQVTM, CDR2 ANQGSEA. The trim removed 7 bases at V and 2 bases at J, leaving 6 bases unmatched. This CDR3 region has 13 residues. The CDR3: CSALTGGNTEAFF. Here the CDR3 DNA reads TGCAGCGCCCTTACAGGGGGTAACACTGAAGCTTTCTTT.

The CDR3 DNA reads TGCGCCAGCAGCCAAGTAACCGGGGTCGATGAGCAGTTCTTC. This codes for CASSQVTGVDEQFF. The chain uses TRBV4-1 and TRBJ2-1, with D tentatively TRBD2 (5 bases). Germline V gene sequence: CDR1 MGHRA, CDR2 YSYEKL. V lost 1 base and J lost 8, with 12 bases in between. The CDR3 runs 14 residues.

This sequence joins TRBV11-2 and TRBJ2-7; TRBD1 agrees at 7 bases. Germline V gene lookup returns CDR1 SGHAT and CDR2 FQNNGV. V was pared by 1 base and J by 4 bases, with 4 bases of the junction left unmatched. This CDR3 spans 14 amino acids. CDR3 protein: CASSLAPRGYEQYF. The DNA for the CDR3 is TGTGCCAGCAGCTTAGCACCCAGGGGGTACGAGCAGTACTTC.

CDR3 in DNA: TGTGCCAGCAGTTACTCACCCAGGGGGACCTACGAGCAGTACTTC. As protein: CASSYSPRGTYEQYF. This sequence joins TRBV6-6 and TRBJ2-7; 7 nucleotides agree with TRBD1. CDR1 MNHNY and CDR2 SVGAGI come from the germline V gene (reference sequence). J was trimmed by 2 bases and V by 0 bases; bases with no gene match: 4. The CDR3 loop spans 15 amino acids.

The chain recombines TRBV27 with TRBJ2-5, with 7 bases lining up with TRBD1. Looked up from germline, CDR1 is MNHEY and CDR2 is SMNVEV (reference sequence). Germline trimming cut 6 bases from V and 2 bases from J; bases unmatched to any gene: 6. This CDR3 has 14 amino acids. The chain's CDR3 is CASRTGPFQETQYF. CDR3 sequence (DNA): TGTGCCAGCAGGACAGGGCCCTTTCAAGAGACCCAGTACTTC.

Only one count was recorded for this clone. The rearrangement uses TRBV5-5 and TRBJ2-3; the D gene is possibly TRBD1 (5 bases). In germline, CDR1 is SGHKS, CDR2 YYEKEE (reference sequence). The CDR3 spans 16 residues. Trimming removed 1 base at V and 8 bases at J, with 20 bases between. Here the CDR3 reads CASSLNPWGPSATQYF. The DNA for the CDR3 is TGTGCCAGCAGCTTGAATCCCTGGGGCCCATCGGCTACGCAGTATTTT.

This clone was picked up a small number of times. This rearrangement joins TRBV6-1 to TRBJ1-2; 8 bases match TRBD1. V shed 6 bases, J shed 8 bases, and the junction held 8 bases outside the gene matches. Germline CDR1 is MNHNS and CDR2 is SASEGT. The CDR3 extends over 13 amino acids. The CDR3 nucleotides read TGTGCCAGCAGCCCTCAGGGGGCACAAGGCTACACCTTC. Translating it yields CASSPQGAQGYTF.

In its sample, this clone was seen once. The V call is TRBV19, the J call TRBJ2-1; D is uncertain. The germline gives CDR1 LNHDA, CDR2 SQIVND (reference sequence). Deletions cut 3 bases from V and 3 bases from J, with 6 bases between. This CDR3 is built from 13 residues. The CDR3 coding sequence is TGTGCCAGTAGTATCGCAAACTACAATGAGCAGTTCTTC. Translated, it gives CASSIANYNEQFF. The full variable domain, rest sourced from reference TRBV19 and TRBJ2-1, is DGGITQSPKYLFRKEGQNVTLSCEQNLNHDAMYWYRQDPGQGLRLIYYSQIVNDFQKGDIAEGYSVSREKKESFPLTVTSAQKNPTAFYLCASSIANYNEQFFGPGTRLTVL.

This chain joins TRBV6-5 and TRBJ2-1; TRBD1 is a possible D gene (5 bases). The V gene lost 0 bases and the J gene lost 5 bases, with 14 bases spanning the gap. CDR1 and CDR2 (germline): MNHEY, SVGAGI. CDR3 length equals 16 residues. CDR3 nucleotide sequence: TGTGCCAGCAGTTACTCGACAGCGCCCCTGAACAATGAGCAGTTCTTC. This sequence encodes CASSYSTAPLNNEQFF.

The chain uses TRBV19 and TRBJ1-2, with D perhaps matching TRBD1 (5 bases). The germline V gene has CDR1 LNHDA and CDR2 SQIVND (reference sequence). V lost 10 bases, J lost 8 bases, and 23 bases lay in between. This CDR3 is 14 amino acids long. The CDR3 protein is CATESSEGIKGYTF. For the CDR3, the DNA is TGTGCCACCGAATCCTCGGAGGGGATTAAAGGCTACACCTTC. The entire variable domain, with the rest obtained from reference TRBV19 and TRBJ1-2, is as follows: DGGITQSPKYLFRKEGQNVTLSCEQNLNHDAMYWYRQDPGQGLRLIYYSQIVNDFQKGDIAEGYSVSREKKESFPLTVTSAQKNPTAFYLCATESSEGIKGYTFGSGTRLTVV.

This clone was seen a few times. The chain combines TRBV27 with TRBJ1-5; TRBD1 might be the D (5 bases). V was trimmed by 6 bases and J by 4 bases, leaving 10 bases between them. The CDR3 spans 13 residues. Germline V gene sequence: CDR1 MNHEY, CDR2 SMNVEV (reference sequence). The CDR3 DNA reads as TGTGCCAGCAGGCAGGGTGGAAATCAGCCCCAGCATTTT. Amino acids: CASRQGGNQPQHF.

The chain carries TRBV9 and TRBJ2-3; D is uncertain. Germline CDR1 and CDR2: SGDLS and YYNGEE. This CDR3 is built from 13 residues. V dropped 0 bases and J dropped 1 base, with 3 bases sitting between them. DNA for the CDR3: TGTGCCAGCAGCGTAGTCGGCACAGATACGCAGTATTTT. It specifies CASSVVGTDTQYF.

This clone came up once. This chain links TRBV5-1 with TRBJ1-3, with D tentatively TRBD1 (5 bases). This CDR3 has 16 amino acids. Germline V gene sequence: CDR1 SGHRS, CDR2 YFSETQ. V was trimmed by 4 bases and J by 2 bases, leaving 16 bases between them. The CDR3 nucleotides read TGCGCCAGCAGCCTCCTAGGGGCAGGCACTGGAAACACCATATATTTT. Its protein product is CASSLLGAGTGNTIYF.